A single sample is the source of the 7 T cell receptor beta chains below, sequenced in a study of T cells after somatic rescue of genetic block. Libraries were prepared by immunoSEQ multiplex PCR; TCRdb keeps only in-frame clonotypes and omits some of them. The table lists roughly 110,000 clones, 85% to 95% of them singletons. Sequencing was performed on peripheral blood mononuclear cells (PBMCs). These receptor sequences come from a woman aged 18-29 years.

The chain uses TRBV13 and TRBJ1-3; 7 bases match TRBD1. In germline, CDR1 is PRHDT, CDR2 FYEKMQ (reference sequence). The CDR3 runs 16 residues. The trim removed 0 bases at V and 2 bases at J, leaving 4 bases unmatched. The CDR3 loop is CASSLGPRGTGNTIYF. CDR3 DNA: TGTGCCAGCAGCTTAGGGCCCAGGGGGACTGGAAACACCATATATTTT.

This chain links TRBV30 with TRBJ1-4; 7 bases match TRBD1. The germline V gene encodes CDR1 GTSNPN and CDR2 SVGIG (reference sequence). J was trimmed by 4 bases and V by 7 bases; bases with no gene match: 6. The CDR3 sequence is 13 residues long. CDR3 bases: TGTGCCTTCACAGGGGCCGTTAATGAAAAACTGTTTTTT. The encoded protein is CAFTGAVNEKLFF.

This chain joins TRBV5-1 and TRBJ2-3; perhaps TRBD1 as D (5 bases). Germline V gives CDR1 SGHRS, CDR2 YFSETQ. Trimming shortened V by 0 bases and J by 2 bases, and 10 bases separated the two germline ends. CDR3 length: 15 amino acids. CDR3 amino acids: CASSLDRRYTDTQYF. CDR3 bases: TGCGCCAGCAGCTTGGACAGGCGCTACACAGATACGCAGTATTTT.

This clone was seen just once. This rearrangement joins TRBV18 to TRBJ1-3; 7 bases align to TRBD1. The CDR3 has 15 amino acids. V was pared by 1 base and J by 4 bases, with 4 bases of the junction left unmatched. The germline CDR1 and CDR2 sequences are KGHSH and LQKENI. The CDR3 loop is CASSPQRGQGNTIYF. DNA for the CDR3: TGTGCCAGCTCACCACAAAGGGGGCAAGGAAACACCATATATTTT.

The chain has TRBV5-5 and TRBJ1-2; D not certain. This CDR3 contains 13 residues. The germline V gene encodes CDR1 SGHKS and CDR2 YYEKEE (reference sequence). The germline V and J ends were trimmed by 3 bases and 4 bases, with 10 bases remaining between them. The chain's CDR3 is CASSSVVGYGYTF. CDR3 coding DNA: TGTGCCAGCAGCTCGGTCGTAGGCTATGGCTACACCTTC.

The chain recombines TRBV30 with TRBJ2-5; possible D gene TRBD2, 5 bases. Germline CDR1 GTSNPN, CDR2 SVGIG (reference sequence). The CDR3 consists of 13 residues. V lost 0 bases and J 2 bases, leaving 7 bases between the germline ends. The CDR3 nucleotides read TGTGCCTGGAGTGTACGGACTCAAGAGACCCAGTACTTC. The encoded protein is CAWSVRTQETQYF.

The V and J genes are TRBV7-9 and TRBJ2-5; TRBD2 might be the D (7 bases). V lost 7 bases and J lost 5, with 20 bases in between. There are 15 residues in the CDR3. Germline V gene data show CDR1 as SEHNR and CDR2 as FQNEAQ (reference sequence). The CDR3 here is CASNSVRGGWETQYF. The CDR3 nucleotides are TGTGCCAGCAACTCGGTTAGGGGGGGCTGGGAGACCCAGTACTTC.